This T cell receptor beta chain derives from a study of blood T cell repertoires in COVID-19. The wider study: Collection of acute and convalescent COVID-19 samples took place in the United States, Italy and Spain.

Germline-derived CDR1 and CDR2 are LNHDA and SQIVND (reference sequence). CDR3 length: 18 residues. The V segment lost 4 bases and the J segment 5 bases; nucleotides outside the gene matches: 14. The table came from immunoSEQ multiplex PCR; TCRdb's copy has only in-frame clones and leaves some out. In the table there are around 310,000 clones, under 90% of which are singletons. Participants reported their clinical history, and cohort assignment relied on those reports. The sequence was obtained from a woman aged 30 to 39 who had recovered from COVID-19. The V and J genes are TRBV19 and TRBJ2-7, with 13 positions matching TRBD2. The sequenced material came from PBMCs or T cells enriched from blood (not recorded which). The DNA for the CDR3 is TGTGCCAGTAGTACTCAGGCCCAAGGACTAGCGGGAGACCACGAGCAGTACTTC. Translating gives CASSTQAQGLAGDHEQYF. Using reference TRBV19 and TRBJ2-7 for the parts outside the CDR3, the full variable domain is DGGITQSPKYLFRKEGQNVTLSCEQNLNHDAMYWYRQDPGQGLRLIYYSQIVNDFQKGDIAEGYSVSREKKESFPLTVTSAQKNPTAFYLCASSTQAQGLAGDHEQYFGPGTRLTVT.